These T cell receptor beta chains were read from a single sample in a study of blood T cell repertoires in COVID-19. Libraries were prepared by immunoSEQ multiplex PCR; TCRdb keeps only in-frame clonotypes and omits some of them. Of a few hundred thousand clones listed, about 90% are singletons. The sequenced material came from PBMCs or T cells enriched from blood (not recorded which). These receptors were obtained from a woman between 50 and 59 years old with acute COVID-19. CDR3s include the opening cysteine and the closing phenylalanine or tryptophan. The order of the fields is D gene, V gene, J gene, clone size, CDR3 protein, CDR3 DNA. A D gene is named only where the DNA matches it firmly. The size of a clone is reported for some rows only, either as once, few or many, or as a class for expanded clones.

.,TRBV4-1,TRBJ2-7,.,CASSQGRAYEQYF,TGCGCCAGCAGCCAGGGCCGAGCCTACGAGCAGTACTTC
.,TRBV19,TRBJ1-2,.,CASSPGGYGYTF,TGTGCCAGTAGTCCAGGAGGCTATGGCTACACCTTC
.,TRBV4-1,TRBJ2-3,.,CASSQAEGGSVDTQYF,TGCGCCAGCAGCCAAGCTGAGGGGGGGTCCGTCGATACGCAGTATTTT
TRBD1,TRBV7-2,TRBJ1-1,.,CASSFYRGGTEAFF,TGTGCCAGCAGCTTTTACAGGGGTGGCACTGAAGCTTTCTTT
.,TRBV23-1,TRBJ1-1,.,CASSQSEGGLSEAFF,TGCGCCAGCAGTCAATCGGAGGGGGGGCTATCTGAAGCTTTCTTT
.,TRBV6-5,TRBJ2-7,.,CASSYSVAGGLYEQYF,TGTGCCAGCAGTTACTCGGTGGCAGGGGGACTTTACGAGCAGTACTTC
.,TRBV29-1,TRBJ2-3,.,CSSRSTDTQYF,TGCAGCTCCCGGAGCACAGATACGCAGTATTTT
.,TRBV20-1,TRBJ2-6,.,CSASFPTGANVLTF,TGCAGTGCTAGTTTTCCCACTGGGGCCAACGTCCTGACTTTC
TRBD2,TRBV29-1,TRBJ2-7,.,CSVFSGGAYEQYF,TGCAGCGTCTTCTCGGGGGGGGCCTACGAGCAGTACTTC
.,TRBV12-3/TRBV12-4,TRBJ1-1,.,CASRPNMNTEAFF,TGTGCCAGCAGACCCAACATGAACACTGAAGCTTTCTTT
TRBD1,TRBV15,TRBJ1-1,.,CATSRGTGGTEAFF,TGTGCCACCAGCCGGGGGACAGGCGGCACTGAAGCTTTCTTT
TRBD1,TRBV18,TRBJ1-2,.,CASSPLRDSYGYTF,TGTGCCAGCTCACCACTCCGGGACAGTTATGGCTACACCTTC
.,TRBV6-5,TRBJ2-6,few,CASSYQGISGANVLTF,TGTGCCAGCAGTTATCAGGGTATCTCTGGGGCCAACGTCCTGACTTTC
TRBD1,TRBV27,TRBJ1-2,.,CASSLRTGFYGYTF,TGTGCCAGCAGTCTCCGGACAGGGTTCTATGGCTACACCTTC
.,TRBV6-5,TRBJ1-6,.,CASSPMTGPLSPLHF,TGTGCCAGCAGTCCGATGACAGGTCCCCTTTCACCCCTCCACTTT
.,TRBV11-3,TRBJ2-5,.,CASSSLFQETQYF,TGTGCCAGCAGTTCCCTTTTCCAAGAGACCCAGTACTTC
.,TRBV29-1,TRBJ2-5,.,CSVDTGDQETQYF,TGCAGCGTTGATACAGGCGACCAAGAGACCCAGTACTTC
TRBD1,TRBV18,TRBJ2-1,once,CASSRPEETGMDNEQFF,TGTGCCAGCTCACGCCCCGAGGAGACAGGGATGGACAATGAGCAGTTCTTC
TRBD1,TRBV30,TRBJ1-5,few,CAWSGRQGFSNQPQHF,TGTGCCTGGAGTGGCCGACAGGGCTTTAGCAATCAGCCCCAGCATTTT
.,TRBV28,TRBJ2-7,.,CASSFRVYEQYF,TGTGCCAGCAGTTTCAGGGTCTACGAGCAGTACTTC
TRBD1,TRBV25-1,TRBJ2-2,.,CASLSGGTGELFF,TGTGCCAGCCTCTCAGGGGGCACCGGGGAGCTGTTTTTT
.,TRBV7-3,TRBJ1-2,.,CASSPAATVYGYTF,TGTGCCAGCAGCCCCGCCGCAACGGTCTATGGCTACACCTTC
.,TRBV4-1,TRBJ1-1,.,CASTTANTEAFF,TGCGCCAGCACGACAGCGAACACTGAAGCTTTCTTT
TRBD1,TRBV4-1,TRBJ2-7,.,CASSQTGTGPYEQYF,TGCGCCAGCAGCCAAACTGGGACAGGGCCCTACGAGCAGTACTTC
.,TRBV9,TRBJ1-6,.,CASSVQGNNSPLHF,TGTGCCAGCAGCGTACAGGGGAATAATTCACCCCTCCACTTT
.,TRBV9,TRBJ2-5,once,CASSAGSQETQYF,TGTGCCAGCAGCGCCGGGTCCCAAGAGACCCAGTACTTC
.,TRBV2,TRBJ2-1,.,CAGRTGGPYYNEQFF,TGTGCCGGTAGGACAGGAGGGCCCTACTACAATGAGCAGTTCTTC
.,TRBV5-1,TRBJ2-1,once,CASSLWSYNKQFF,TGCGCCAGCAGCTTGTGGAGTTACAATAAGCAGTTCTTC
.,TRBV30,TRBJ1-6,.,CAWSSQQPPLHF,TGTGCCTGGAGTTCTCAACAGCCACCCCTCCACTTT
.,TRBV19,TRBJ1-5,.,CASSTGINQPQHF,TGTGCCAGTAGTACCGGGATAAATCAGCCCCAGCATTTT
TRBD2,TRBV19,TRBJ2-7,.,CASSRGREGIYEQYF,TGTGCCAGTAGCCGCGGCAGGGAGGGGATCTACGAGCAGTACTTC
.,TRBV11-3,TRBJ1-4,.,CAPGLKQDVREKLFF,TGTGCCCCCGGCCTAAAACAGGACGTGAGGGAAAAACTGTTTTTT
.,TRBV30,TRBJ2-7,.,CAWGRSYEQYF,TGTGCCTGGGGTCGGAGCTACGAGCAGTACTTC
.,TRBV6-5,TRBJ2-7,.,CASSYSRQKRAYEQYF,TGTGCCAGCAGTTACTCGAGACAGAAACGGGCCTACGAGCAGTACTTC
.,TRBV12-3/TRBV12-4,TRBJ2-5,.,CASSLRETQYF,TGTGCCAGCAGTTTACGGGAGACCCAGTACTTC
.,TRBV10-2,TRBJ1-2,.,CASSDAAGTYYGYTF,TGCGCCAGCAGTGACGCCGCCGGGACATACTATGGCTACACCTTC
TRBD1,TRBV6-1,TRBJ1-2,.,CASSERRDSYGYTF,TGTGCCAGCAGTGAAAGAAGGGACAGCTATGGCTACACCTTC
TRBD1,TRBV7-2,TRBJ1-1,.,CASSPAPGQGRTEAFF,TGTGCCAGCAGCCCAGCCCCGGGACAGGGTCGCACTGAAGCTTTCTTT
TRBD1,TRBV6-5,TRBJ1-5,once,CASRGQGTNQPQHF,TGTGCCAGCAGAGGACAGGGAACGAATCAGCCCCAGCATTTT
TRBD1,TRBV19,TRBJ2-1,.,CASSYTGVGEQFF,TGTGCCAGTAGCTACACAGGGGTTGGTGAGCAGTTCTTC
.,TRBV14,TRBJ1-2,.,CASSQDLFASYGYTF,TGTGCCAGCAGCCAAGATTTGTTCGCGAGCTATGGCTACACCTTC
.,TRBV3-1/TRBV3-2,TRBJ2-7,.,CASSNREGQWYEQYF,TGTGCCAGCAGCAACCGCGAGGGTCAGTGGTACGAGCAGTACTTC
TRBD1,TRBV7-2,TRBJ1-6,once,CASSLRTGSLYNSPLHF,TGTGCCAGCAGCTTAAGGACAGGGAGTCTTTATAATTCACCCCTCCACTTT
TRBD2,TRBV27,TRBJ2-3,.,CASTTRLAGQNTDTQYF,TGTGCCAGCACCACAAGACTAGCGGGACAAAATACAGATACGCAGTATTTT
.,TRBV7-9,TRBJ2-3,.,CASSLGVSSGTQYF,TGTGCCAGCAGCTTAGGCGTTAGCAGCGGTACGCAGTATTTT
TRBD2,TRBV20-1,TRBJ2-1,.,CSASPSGPNEQFF,TGCAGTGCTAGTCCTAGCGGGCCCAATGAGCAGTTCTTC
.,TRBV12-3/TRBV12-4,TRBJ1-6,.,CASRRQRNSPLHF,TGTGCCAGCAGGAGGCAGCGCAATTCACCCCTCCACTTT
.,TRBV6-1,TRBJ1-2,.,CASSEAWEGYGYTF,TGTGCCAGCAGTGAAGCTTGGGAGGGCTATGGCTACACCTTC
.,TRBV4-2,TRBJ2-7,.,CASSQPPSGSYEQYF,TGTGCCAGCAGCCAACCGCCAAGCGGCTCCTACGAGCAGTACTTC